The TCR beta chain under discussion was sequenced for a study of T cells in Graves' hyperthyroidism and ophthalmopathy. On this clonotype itself: No antigen is known for it.

Whole-study findings and limits: Ophthalmopathy prediction by the model preceded onset by a median about 6.3 months.

The germline V gene encodes CDR1 SQVTM and CDR2 ANQGSEA. The CDR3 length is 14 residues. Trimming took off 1 base at V and 2 bases at J, with 9 bases between the two ends. Researchers amplified the TCR beta CDR3 regions from RNA transcripts. Using the HTBI primer set, a first-round RT-PCR was run on the TCR CDR3. In TCRdb, the multiplex PCR reads were re-called with MiXCR into one record per CDR3 protein. The sample shows roughly 740,000 distinct CDR3 sequences, about a sixth of them seen only once. The clonotype comes from a man aged 18 to 30 with Graves' hyperthyroidism. The V and J genes are TRBV29-1 and TRBJ1-5; no definite D call. Sequencing was performed on blood. The CDR3 DNA reads as TGCAGCGTTGAAGTGGGATCGGGCAATCAGCCCCAGCATTTT. Encoded protein: CSVEVGSGNQPQHF.